This TCR beta chain comes out of a study of early T cells in non-severe SARS-CoV-2 infection. About the research overall: With bulk RNA from unsorted whole blood as input, sequencing yielded unpaired chains.

Individually, cDNA molecules had unique molecular identifiers attached to them. MiXCR, applied by TCRdb to the 5' RACE reads, yields one record per CDR3 protein. The table records roughly 47,000 distinct CDR3 sequences, under 7.5% of them present only once. This clonotype has a handful of counts. Its specificity is unknown. Trimming shortened V by 4 bases and J by 1 base, and 10 bases separated the two germline ends. CDR3 length: 14 residues. The germline V gene encodes CDR1 SEHNR and CDR2 FQNEAQ (reference sequence). Study-wide results and limits: Lookups in VDJdb leaned toward anti-spike CD8 responses and missed private and CD4 specificities.

The rearrangement joins TRBV7-9 to TRBJ1-2, with D unresolved. The source material was whole blood, sampled at baseline. The receptor was derived from an adult who was a healthcare worker with PCR-confirmed SARS-CoV-2 infection or an uninfected control (not recorded which). This CDR3 reads CASSSDARNYGYTF. In DNA form, the CDR3 reads TGTGCCAGCAGCTCGGACGCTCGTAACTATGGCTACACCTTC.